These 20 T cell receptor beta chains share one sample of origin, sequenced in a study of regulatory T cells in long-lasting Graves disease. According to the study, TCR beta libraries were built with iRepertoire HTBI primers and CDR3-region Arm-PCR. One entry per CDR3 protein, called by TCRdb with MiXCR from the multiplex PCR reads. The table has about 310,000 distinct CDR3 sequences, roughly a fifth seen once. Time point defined: persistent/refractory GD, antithyroid drugs over 5 years with positive TRAb. The TCR library was made from RNA extracted from PBMCs. This specimen was peripheral blood mononuclear cells (PBMCs), taken when the disease was refractory, from a patient treated with antithyroid drugs. The receptors were gathered from a female donor with Graves disease.

This clonotype was detected only a few times. The rearrangement uses TRBV7-9 and TRBJ2-7; D may be TRBD2 (5 bases). Germline V gene data show CDR1 as SEHNR and CDR2 as FQNEAQ (reference sequence). The CDR3 covers 13 residues. Trimming removed 5 bases from V and 5 bases from J, with 13 bases in between. This chain's CDR3 is CASSPVPGNEQYF. CDR3 in DNA: TGTGCCAGCAGCCCGGTCCCGGGGAACGAGCAGTACTTC.

This clonotype has a handful of counts. The junction differs from germline at one of its ends, possibly a read error. The rearrangement joins TRBV7-3 to TRBJ1-2; D unclear. The CDR3 length is 13 residues. Germline assignment: CDR1 SGHTA and CDR2 FQGTGA. The CDR3 nucleotides are TGTGCCAGCAGCCTAGACGGGAACTATGGCCACACCTTC. Amino acid sequence: CASSLDGNYGHTF.

This clonotype was picked up many times. The chain has TRBV2 and TRBJ2-7; D is possibly TRBD2 (6 bases). The V and J ends lost 10 bases and 7 bases respectively, with 26 bases between them. The germline V gene encodes CDR1 SNHLY and CDR2 FYNNEI. The CDR3 loop spans 15 amino acids. CDR3 DNA: TGTGCCATTTCTATGCGGGGTTCGGCCCCTCCGGAGCAGTACTTC. Its protein is CAISMRGSAPPEQYF.

This clonotype was counted many times. The CDR3 coding sequence is TGTGCCAGCAGCGAAGCGGGAGGGTTCTACGAGCAGTACTTC. Its protein product is CASSEAGGFYEQYF. The gene calls are TRBV27 and TRBJ2-7; TRBD2 agrees at 10 bases. CDR3 length equals 14 residues. Germline-derived CDR1 and CDR2 are MNHEY and SMNVEV (reference sequence). J lost 3 bases, V lost 6 bases, and 5 bases had no gene match.

The chain couples TRBV7-8 to TRBJ1-1; D ambiguous. V dropped 1 base and J dropped 4 bases, with 13 bases sitting between them. This CDR3 is built from 15 residues. Germline lookup yields CDR1 SGHVS and CDR2 FQNEAQ. CDR3 DNA sequence: TGTGCCAGCAGCTTAGTGGACCCTAGGCTCACTGAAGCTTTCTTT. It encodes CASSLVDPRLTEAFF. The whole variable domain, remainder taken from reference TRBV7-8 and TRBJ1-1, is GAGVSQSPRYKVAKRGQDVALRCDPISGHVSLFWYQQALGQGPEFLTYFQNEAQLDKSGLPSDRFFAERPEGSVSTLKIQRTQQEDSAVYLCASSLVDPRLTEAFFGQGTRLTVV.

In this sample, this clonotype turned up a few times. The rearrangement links TRBV11-2 to TRBJ2-2; TRBD2 aligns across 8 bases. CDR1 and CDR2 (germline): SGHAT, FQNNGV. The CDR3 covers 16 residues. V shed 4 bases, J shed 5 bases, and the junction held 9 bases outside the gene matches. CDR3 protein: CASSSFSGTPTGELFF. The CDR3 DNA reads as TGTGCCAGCAGCTCATTTAGCGGGACTCCAACCGGGGAGCTGTTTTTT.

The V call is TRBV19, the J call TRBJ1-2; D remains ambiguous. Looked up from germline, CDR1 is LNHDA and CDR2 is SQIVND (reference sequence). With 3 bases removed from V and 4 bases from J, the gap between germline ends came to 15 bases. The length of the CDR3 is 15 residues. CDR3 sequence (DNA): TGTGCCAGTAGTATTTACGAGACAACTCCCTATGGCTACACCTTC. Encoded protein: CASSIYETTPYGYTF.

The V call is TRBV15, the J call TRBJ2-5; 8 bases are a match to TRBD1. This CDR3 has 12 residues. The V gene end was trimmed by 9 bases and the J gene end by 5 bases; junction bases not matched to a gene: 5. Germline CDR1 reads LNHNV; CDR2 reads YYDKDF (reference sequence). The CDR3 spells CATGQGQETQYF. The CDR3 DNA reads TGTGCCACAGGACAGGGACAGGAGACCCAGTACTTC.

This clonotype was recorded many times. This sequence joins TRBV6-1 and TRBJ2-7; a possible D gene is TRBD2 (5 bases). Deletions cut 5 bases from V and 6 bases from J, with 17 bases between. The CDR3 loop spans 14 amino acids. Per germline, CDR1 MNHNS and CDR2 SASEGT. For the CDR3, the DNA is TGTGCCAGCAGTCGCAGCGGACGTAGTGGCGAGCAGTACTTC. As protein: CASSRSGRSGEQYF.

The genes are TRBV5-1 and TRBJ1-2, with no clear D. CDR1 and CDR2 from the germline V gene are SGHRS and YFSETQ. The CDR3 is made up of 15 amino acids. V was clipped by 3 bases and J by 6 bases, with 18 bases between them. In DNA, the CDR3 is TGCGCCAGCAGCTGGGGTGAGGGAAGATTCGATGGCTACACCTTC. Translation gives CASSWGEGRFDGYTF.

In its sample, this clonotype was seen many times. The rearrangement links TRBV6-5 to TRBJ1-2; 7 nucleotides agree with TRBD1. Germline trimming cut 0 bases from V and 12 bases from J; bases unmatched to any gene: 10. This CDR3 spans 14 amino acids. From germline, CDR1 is MNHEY and CDR2 SVGAGI. CDR3 DNA: TGTGCCAGCAGTTACTCGAAGGGACAGTTCGAGAACACCTTC. This sequence encodes CASSYSKGQFENTF.

The chain uses TRBV5-1 and TRBJ2-7; D is tentatively TRBD1 or TRBD2 (5 bases each). The germline gives CDR1 SGHRS, CDR2 YFSETQ. V lost 0 bases and J lost 2, with 12 bases in between. This CDR3 region has 15 residues. The chain's CDR3 is CASSLAAGTPYEQYF. The CDR3 DNA is TGCGCCAGCAGCTTGGCCGCAGGGACCCCCTACGAGCAGTACTTC.

This clonotype occurred many times. V gene TRBV28 combines with J gene TRBJ1-5; D gene ambiguous. Germline loops: CDR1 MDHEN, CDR2 SYDVKM. The germline V and J ends were trimmed by 3 bases and 3 bases, with 9 bases remaining between them. The CDR3 loop spans 14 amino acids. The CDR3 DNA sequence: TGTGCCAGCAGTTTCGGCGGGAACAATCAGCCCCAGCATTTT. Translated: CASSFGGNNQPQHF. Full variable domain (rest looked up from reference TRBV28 and TRBJ1-5): DVKVTQSSRYLVKRTGEKVFLECVQDMDHENMFWYRQDPGLGLRLIYFSYDVKMKEKGDIPEGYSVSREKKERFSLILESASTNQTSMYLCASSFGGNNQPQHFGDGTRLSIL.

This clonotype has only a few counts. The V gene is TRBV6-5, the J gene TRBJ2-7; 11 bases align to TRBD1. Germline CDR1 reads MNHEY; CDR2 reads SVGAGI. The CDR3 consists of 14 residues. V shed 2 bases, J shed 6 bases, and the junction held 3 bases outside the gene matches. CDR3 sequence: CASSYGTGGLEQYF. The CDR3 region has the DNA TGTGCCAGCAGTTACGGGACAGGGGGTCTCGAGCAGTACTTC.

In this sample, this clonotype turned up many times. The rearrangement uses TRBV6-1 and TRBJ1-1, with D hard to call. The V gene's germline CDR1 is MNHNS and CDR2 SASEGT. V lost 6 bases and J lost 1, with 3 bases in between. The CDR3 contains 11 residues. The CDR3 loop reads CASRGNTEAFF. Here the CDR3 DNA reads TGTGCCAGCAGGGGGAACACTGAAGCTTTCTTT.

The rearrangement links TRBV27 to TRBJ1-5; a weak D match, TRBD1 (5 bases). The CDR3 has 16 amino acids. The germline V gene has CDR1 MNHEY and CDR2 SMNVEV (reference sequence). V was cut by 5 bases and J by 0 bases, with 14 bases left in between. The CDR3 loop is CASSPLGAISNQPQHF. The CDR3 DNA sequence: TGTGCCAGCAGTCCCCTAGGGGCAATTAGCAATCAGCCCCAGCATTTT.

This sequence joins TRBV13 and TRBJ2-3; D is undetermined. This CDR3 comprises 14 residues. Germline loops: CDR1 PRHDT, CDR2 FYEKMQ (reference sequence). V was cut by 1 base and J by 6 bases, with 11 bases left in between. CDR3 in amino acids: CASSLVRDGDTQYF. Here the CDR3 DNA reads TGTGCCAGCAGCTTAGTAAGGGATGGGGATACGCAGTATTTT.

This clonotype occurred many times. V usage is TRBV13 and J usage is TRBJ2-5; 7 nucleotides line up with TRBD1. Trimming took 4 bases from V and 5 from J; bases not matched to a gene: 7. Germline V gene lookup returns CDR1 PRHDT and CDR2 FYEKMQ (reference sequence). This CDR3 comprises 14 residues. As DNA, the CDR3 is TGTGCCAGCAGCTCGAGGGGGCGAGGGGAGACCCAGTACTTC. Its translation is CASSSRGRGETQYF.

This clonotype was picked up many times. The V call is TRBV6-1, the J call TRBJ1-1; D ambiguous. Trimming took 2 bases from V and 6 from J, leaving 10 bases between them. Looked up from germline, CDR1 is MNHNS and CDR2 is SASEGT. The CDR3 spans 13 residues. CDR3 protein: CASSEPRGSEAFF. The CDR3 DNA reads as TGTGCCAGCAGTGAACCTAGAGGATCTGAAGCTTTCTTT.

The sample holds many counts of this clonotype. This chain connects TRBV28 to TRBJ1-2; the D is unclear. Germline V gene data show CDR1 as MDHEN and CDR2 as SYDVKM. CDR3 length: 15 residues. V lost 4 bases to trimming and J lost 6 bases, with 18 bases between them. CDR3 DNA sequence: TGTGCCAGCAGTTCGGCGGGAGCCTCTCCGAATGGCTACACCTTC. Amino acid sequence: CASSSAGASPNGYTF.